Reported below is one T cell receptor (beta chain). The target antigen is unknown. This sample stems from a study of OX40 agonist ivuxolimab in advanced cancers. Study summary: Ivuxolimab is an agonistic anti-OX40 (CD134) antibody, and patients were treated with it. The dose of intravenous ivuxolimab that patients received every 2 weeks ranged from 0.01 to 10 mg/kg. Three dose-escalation patients had partial responses: one with hepatocellular carcinoma and two with cutaneous melanoma.

The study, taken as a whole, reports: The 0.1-3.0 mg/kg partial responders had among the lowest clonal expansion.

With 4 bases clipped from V and 1 base from J, the junction kept 12 bases outside the gene matches. The CDR3 consists of 18 residues. The germline V gene has CDR1 SGHAT and CDR2 FQNNGV. The protocol was immunoSEQ multiplex PCR, while the TCRdb copy is restricted to in-frame clones and leaves out a portion. The sample lists 20,000 to 25,000 clones; 84% were seen once. The clonotype originates from an adult with an advanced solid tumor such as melanoma, head and neck, liver or kidney cancer. Sequenced material: CD4+ or CD8+ T cells sorted from blood, taken in a trial of the OX40 agonist ivuxolimab. This chain joins TRBV11-2 and TRBJ2-5; 10 nucleotides line up with TRBD2. The DNA of the CDR3 is TGTGCCAGCAGCTCCAAAGGGTTAGCGGGAGGTCTCCAAGAGACCCAGTACTTC. This encodes CASSSKGLAGGLQETQYF. The full variable domain, its missing parts supplied by reference TRBV11-2 and TRBJ2-5, is EAGVAQSPRYKIIEKRQSVAFWCNPISGHATLYWYQQILGQGPKLLIQFQNNGVVDDSQLPKDRFSAERLKGVDSTLKIQPAKLEDSAVYLCASSSKGLAGGLQETQYFGPGTRLLVL.